This TCR beta chain was captured in a study of cytomegalovirus exposure and HLA in healthy donors. Findings and caveats of the study: Excluded were some V segments that proved indistinguishable, including TRBV6-2 and TRBV6-3.

13 Jbeta primers and 60 Vbeta primers were used for the PCR. Profiling relied on immunoSEQ multiplex PCR, and the TCRdb table lists in-frame clones only, not all of them. In the table there are around 200,000 clones, over 70% of which are singletons. From germline, CDR1 is LNHDA and CDR2 SQIVND (reference sequence). Between the trimmed V and J ends, which lost 7 bases and 2 bases, there was a span of 12 bases. This CDR3 region has 14 residues. In regard to this clone: The antigen is undetermined.

The TCR comes from a woman aged 60-75 years in good health and CMV-seropositive. Sequences were obtained from PBMCs. The chain employs TRBV19 and TRBJ2-1, with TRBD1 as a possible D gene (6 bases). DNA for the CDR3: TGTGCCAGTAAACCGGGACAACCCTACAATGAGCAGTTCTTC. This sequence encodes CASKPGQPYNEQFF.